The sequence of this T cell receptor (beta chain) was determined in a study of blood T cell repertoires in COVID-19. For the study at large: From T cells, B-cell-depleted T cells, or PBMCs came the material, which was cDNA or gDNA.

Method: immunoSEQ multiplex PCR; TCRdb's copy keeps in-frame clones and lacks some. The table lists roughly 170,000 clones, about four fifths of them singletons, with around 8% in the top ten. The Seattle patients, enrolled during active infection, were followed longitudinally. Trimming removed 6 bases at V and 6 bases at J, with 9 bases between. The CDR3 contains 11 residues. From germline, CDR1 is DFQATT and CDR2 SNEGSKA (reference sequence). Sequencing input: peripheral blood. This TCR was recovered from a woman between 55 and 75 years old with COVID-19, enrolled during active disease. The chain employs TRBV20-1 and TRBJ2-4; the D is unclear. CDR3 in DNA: TGCAGTGCGGAGAGAGGAAACATTCAGTACTTC. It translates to CSAERGNIQYF.